The 13 T cell receptor beta chains reported below all come from one sample, sequenced in a study of radiotherapy plus CTLA-4 blockade in lung cancer (dated by TCRdb to 2017 to 2018). The receptor library was made with the immunoSEQ multiplex PCR assay. As stored in TCRdb, this immuneACCESS dataset retains in-frame rearrangements with V and J assigned. A fraction of the clones does not appear; measured against another copy, unresolved V genes explain less than half of the discrepancy, and the remainder lacks a known reason. This sample comprises tens of thousands of clones, around 83% of them detected only once. The ten most abundant clones make up more than 0.65% of the sample. Sequencing used peripheral blood, obtained from a patient treated with radiotherapy plus ipilimumab. These receptors were obtained from a human donor with non-small cell lung cancer who had stable disease on radiotherapy plus ipilimumab.

The CDR3 loop is CSVAGALNSPNYEQYF. The DNA for the CDR3 is TGCAGCGTTGCCGGGGCCCTGAACAGCCCCAACTACGAGCAGTACTTC. The chain links TRBV29-1 to TRBJ2-7, with D possibly being TRBD1 or TRBD2 (5 bases each). CDR1 is SQVTM, CDR2 ANQGSEA, per germline. The length of the CDR3 is 16 residues. The V and J ends lost 4 bases and 3 bases respectively, with 22 bases between them.

The chain carries TRBV2 and TRBJ2-3, with 10 bases that match TRBD2. The CDR3 loop spans 17 amino acids. Germline V gene sequence: CDR1 SNHLY, CDR2 FYNNEI. Losses at the gene ends were 2 bases for V and 8 bases for J; bases not matched to a gene: 13. CDR3 in DNA: TGTGCCAGCAGTGAAATGGGGTCTAGCGGGGGACCCGGTACGCAGTATTTT. Its protein is CASSEMGSSGGPGTQYF.

This clone has just one count. The V gene is TRBV6-5, the J gene TRBJ1-1; D unresolved. V gave up 1 base and J gave up 5 bases, with 11 bases separating them. The CDR3 covers 14 residues. Germline lookup yields CDR1 MNHEY and CDR2 SVGAGI. CDR3 region: CASSYWREDTEAFF. CDR3 DNA: TGTGCCAGCAGTTACTGGAGGGAAGATACTGAAGCTTTCTTT.

Written as DNA, the CDR3 is TGTGCCAGCACCCCCGGGAGGAACAGTCAAGAGACCCAGTACTTC. Amino acid sequence: CASTPGRNSQETQYF. The chain joins TRBV6-5 to TRBJ2-5, with 7 bases identical to TRBD2. This CDR3 region has 15 residues. Germline V lookup: CDR1 MNHEY, CDR2 SVGAGI. Germline trimming cut 7 bases from V and 2 bases from J; bases unmatched to any gene: 10.

V and J are TRBV25-1 and TRBJ1-5; possibly TRBD1 for D (6 bases). Germline V CDR1 and CDR2: MGHDK, SYGVNS. V gave up 6 bases and J gave up 2 bases, with 14 bases separating them. The CDR3 contains 15 residues. CDR3 region: CASRAKGVGNQPQHF. The CDR3 nucleotides read TGTGCCAGCAGAGCGAAGGGGGTGGGCAATCAGCCCCAGCATTTT.

This clone was detected only once. This rearrangement joins TRBV6-1 to TRBJ1-1; D ambiguous. Germline CDR1 reads MNHNS; CDR2 reads SASEGT. CDR3 length equals 14 residues. V was trimmed by 1 base and J by 0 bases, leaving 6 bases between them. In DNA form, the CDR3 reads TGTGCCAGCAGTGAAGGCCAGGTGAACACTGAAGCTTTCTTT. Translating it yields CASSEGQVNTEAFF.

The gene calls are TRBV7-8 and TRBJ2-7; maybe TRBD2 (6 bases). This CDR3 contains 14 residues. The germline V gene encodes CDR1 SGHVS and CDR2 FQNEAQ. V lost 2 bases, J lost 5 bases, and 13 bases lay in between. The CDR3 reads CASSLRYPGDEQYF. CDR3 nucleotides: TGTGCCAGCAGCTTAAGGTATCCGGGGGACGAGCAGTACTTC.

This rearrangement joins TRBV19 to TRBJ1-4; TRBD1 aligns across 8 bases. V was pared by 1 base and J by 5 bases, with 3 bases of the junction left unmatched. The CDR3 loop spans 15 amino acids. The germline V gene has CDR1 LNHDA and CDR2 SQIVND (reference sequence). Here the CDR3 DNA reads TGTGCCAGTAGTATAGTAGGGACAGGAAATGAAAAACTGTTTTTT. Protein sequence: CASSIVGTGNEKLFF.

The chain couples TRBV5-1 to TRBJ1-4; a possible D gene is TRBD1 (6 bases). Trimming left V 2 bases short and J 5 bases short, with 13 bases between. The length of the CDR3 is 15 residues. From germline, CDR1 is SGHRS and CDR2 YFSETQ. The CDR3 nucleotides read TGCGCCAGCAGCTTAACAGGGTCTGGGAATGAAAAACTGTTTTTT. This codes for CASSLTGSGNEKLFF.

This chain links TRBV27 with TRBJ2-2; TRBD1 aligns across 7 bases. Germline V gene data show CDR1 as MNHEY and CDR2 as SMNVEV (reference sequence). J was trimmed by 6 bases and V by 2 bases; bases with no gene match: 3. This CDR3 has 14 amino acids. CDR3 sequence reads: CASSLLTGPGELFF. CDR3 nucleotide sequence: TGTGCCAGCAGTTTACTGACAGGGCCCGGGGAGCTGTTTTTT.

The genes are TRBV6-1 and TRBJ2-5, with D perhaps being TRBD1 or TRBD2 (6 bases each). This CDR3 comprises 17 residues. Germline CDR1 is MNHNS and CDR2 is SASEGT. The V gene lost 2 bases and the J gene lost 0 bases, with 16 bases spanning the gap. The CDR3 bases are TGTGCCAGCAGTGAATTTAACGGAGGGGGTAACCAAGAGACCCAGTACTTC. This encodes CASSEFNGGGNQETQYF.

The chain recombines TRBV19 with TRBJ2-2, with D tentatively TRBD1 (6 bases). Deletions cut 6 bases from V and 0 bases from J, with 11 bases between. CDR1 is LNHDA and CDR2 is SQIVND in the germline V gene (reference sequence). The CDR3 contains 15 residues. CDR3 coding DNA: TGTGCCAGTAGGCCGGGACAATCGAACACCGGGGAGCTGTTTTTT. Its protein product is CASRPGQSNTGELFF.

The chain joins TRBV20-1 to TRBJ2-1, with D unclear. This CDR3 is built from 9 residues. Per germline, CDR1 DFQATT and CDR2 SNEGSKA (reference sequence). V lost 3 bases and J 6 bases, leaving 0 bases between the germline ends. CDR3 nucleotides: TGCAGTGCTAGCAATGAGCAGTTCTTC. Amino acids: CSASNEQFF.